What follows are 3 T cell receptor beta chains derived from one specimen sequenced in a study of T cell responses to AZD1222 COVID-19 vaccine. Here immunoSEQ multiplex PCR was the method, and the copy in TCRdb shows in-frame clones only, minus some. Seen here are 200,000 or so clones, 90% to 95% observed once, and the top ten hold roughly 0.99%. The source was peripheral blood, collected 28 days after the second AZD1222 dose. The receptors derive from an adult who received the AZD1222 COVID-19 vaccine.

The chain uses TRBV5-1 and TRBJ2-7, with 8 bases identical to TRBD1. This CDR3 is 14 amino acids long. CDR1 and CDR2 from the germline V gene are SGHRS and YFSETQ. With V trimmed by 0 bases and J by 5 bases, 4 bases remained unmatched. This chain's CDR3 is CASSLGTGLHEQYF. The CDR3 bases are TGCGCCAGCAGCTTGGGGACAGGGCTCCACGAGCAGTACTTC. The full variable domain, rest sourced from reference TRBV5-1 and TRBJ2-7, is KAGVTQTPRYLIKTRGQQVTLSCSPISGHRSVSWYQQTPGQGLQFLFEYFSETQRNKGNFPGRFSGRQFSNSRSEMNVSTLELGDSALYLCASSLGTGLHEQYFGPGTRLTVT.

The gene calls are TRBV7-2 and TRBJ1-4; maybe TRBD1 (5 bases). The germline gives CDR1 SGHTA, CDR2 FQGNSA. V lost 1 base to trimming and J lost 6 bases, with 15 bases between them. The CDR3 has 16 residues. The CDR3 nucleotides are TGTGCCAGCAGCTTAGGTGTAGGACAAACGTATGAAAAACTGTTTTTT. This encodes CASSLGVGQTYEKLFF.

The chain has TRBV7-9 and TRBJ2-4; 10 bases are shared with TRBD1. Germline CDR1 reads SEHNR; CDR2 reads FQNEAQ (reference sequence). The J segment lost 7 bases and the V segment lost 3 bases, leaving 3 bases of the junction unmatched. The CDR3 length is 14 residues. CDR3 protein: CASSLGQGNNIQYF. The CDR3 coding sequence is TGTGCCAGCAGCTTGGGACAGGGGAACAACATTCAGTACTTC.